This T cell receptor beta chain was documented in a study of cytomegalovirus exposure and HLA in healthy donors (dated 2017 in TCRdb). At the level of the whole study: An earlier analysis of several hundred of the donors reported 250 to 300 Gb of sequence data and some 120 million unique TCR beta sequences from roughly 180 million T cells. An earlier analysis of 587 of the donors used high-throughput TCR beta sequencing to judge whether each TCR beta V gene segment behaved as functional or pseudogenic. To predict cytomegalovirus infection status, the study combined high-throughput TCR immunosequencing, statistical association of individual TCRs with disease status, and machine learning. A later genetic analysis took genome-wide SNP genotypes for about three fifths of the roughly 700 donors and used that subset as a discovery cohort. Using immunosequencing, the study profiled T cell repertoires from around 680 subjects and related those repertoires to cytomegalovirus serostatus. Donor age, sex, ethnicity and CMV serostatus were compiled alongside the repertoire data. The study aimed to test whether cataloging public T cell receptors could reveal signatures of past pathogen exposure. Every repertoire in the discovery cohort had been generated on one and the same sequencing platform. The later analysis used no new phenotypic data to find candidate immune exposures, relying instead on TCR beta sequences and their occurrence across donors. About 280 gigabases of sequencing data and around 88 million unique TCR sequences made up an early release that covered nearly 650 HLA-typed donors. The genetic ancestry cluster associated with self-reported Caucasian donors included about 81% of the 300 to 400 genotyped donors. HLA typing covered class I and class II loci at four-digit resolution. A later analysis re-analyzed previously published TCR beta repertoires from about 730 donors and added high-resolution HLA genotyping to study TCR occurrence patterns. Typing coverage varied by locus: roughly 620-630 donors for A, B, C, DRB1 and DQB1; approximately 500 for DQA1; 606 for DPA1; approximately 470 for DPB1. Roughly 5 DR-DQ haplotypes were treated as single units for association and clustering because of strong linkage in the cohort. Across approximately 420 genotyped donors of the cohort, an average of 235,054 unique TCR beta nucleotide sequences per donor were sequenced, and 15% to 20% of those sequences were non-productive. Besides the first cohort of roughly 660 subjects, a separate validation cohort made up of over a hundred different subjects was used. Beyond this particular receptor, the publication reports: CMV serostatus was the only immune exposure information available for the cohort. At a false discovery rate of 0.05, a later analysis linked 15,000 to 20,000 TCR beta sequences to specific HLA alleles. Three of the identified cytomegalovirus-associated TCR beta chains were confirmed in vitro to be specific for cytomegalovirus antigens. In a later genetic analysis, a missense DCLRE1C variant was associated with V-gene and J-gene trimming of TCR beta chains, and the association was replicated in an independent cohort. In this cohort, only TCR beta chains were sequenced, and detectable features were limited by the absence of alpha or paired-chain data. According to a later analysis, parvovirus B19, influenza, CMV and Epstein-Barr virus appeared linked to several top co-occurrence clusters. A further reported finding was that TCR beta sequences accurately predicted the HLA-A and HLA-B alleles for most subjects in the first cohort. Most TCR sequences were seen in very few donors, while some public TCRs were found in many individuals. Presence/absence analyses assumed roughly uniform sequencing depth across donors, an assumption that may not hold. It was suggested by the authors that the approach could potentially be generalized to other disease states and immunological phenotypes. According to a later analysis, most CMV-associated TCR beta chains appeared to be HLA-restricted, and the HLA associations seemed to be driven largely by CMV exposure. In a later analysis, HLA-associated TCR beta chains were found to be more clonally expanded and to have lower generation probabilities than equally common non-associated chains. Because the 87-base-pair reads could not distinguish some IMGT-functional V segments, including TRBV6-2 and TRBV6-3, those segments were excluded. In a later analysis, the rate of TCR association differed among HLA loci, with DRB1 alleles having the most associated TCRs and HLA-C alleles having the fewest. Broadly in line with IMGT annotations, most TCR beta V segments showed up in productive rearrangements about 90% or about 30% of the time in an earlier analysis of roughly 590 of the donors. The classifier was reported to diagnose cytomegalovirus status with high specificity and sensitivity in both the original cohort and the validation cohort. A cluster of highly shared sequence variants was judged likely to be a technical artifact of the sequencing pipeline. Because HLA typing was missing for some donors at each locus, association tests included only the typed subset. When HLA alleles, especially DR and DQ, strongly co-occurred, attributing TCR associations to individual alleles was difficult. Some 15 rarely observed V segments, including chromosome 9 orphons, were excluded from the earlier analysis of a few hundred of the donors because counts were too low. The study listed 150 to 200 TCR beta chains as associated with cytomegalovirus. According to a later genetic analysis, donors in an Asian-associated ancestry cluster had fewer N-insertions in productive TCRs than the roughly 660-donor mean. Linkage disequilibrium might explain the correlated functional status among segregating V segments, but an unknown experimental factor could not be excluded.

The cohort consisted of 600 or so healthy bone marrow donors. At the time of sampling, all cohort members were nominally healthy, though unrecorded immune exposures were likely present. The donor tested CMV seropositive and was one of the 289 seropositive cohort members. Each donor provided a peripheral blood sample, and peripheral blood mononuclear cells were used for TCR beta sequencing. Genomic DNA extraction from the blood cell samples was performed with the Qiagen DNeasy Blood Extraction Kit. From the cysteine up to the phenylalanine, the CDR3 has a length of 14 residues. The kept DNA is CDR3 alone, 42 bases in frame from the first base. The germline V gene (reference sequence) sets CDR1 to GTSNPN and CDR2 to SVGIG. V and J lose 0 bases and 3 bases, and a span of 12 bases separates them. Library construction relied on the immunoSEQ multiplex PCR assay. A mixture of 60 forward primers for TCR Vbeta segments and 13 reverse primers for TCR Jbeta segments was used in the multiplex PCR. The CDR3 region of rearranged TCR beta genes was amplified from genomic DNA with a multiplex PCR assay. Amplified TCR beta libraries were sequenced as 87-base-pair reads on the Illumina HiSeq System. The original methods were these. In a later analysis, about 80 million unique TCR beta chains were counted across the 500 to 700 repertoires, and roughly 11 million of these chains were shared by at least two donors. Raw reads were error-corrected and collapsed into unique sequences with a nearest-neighbor algorithm that merged closely related sequences to remove PCR and sequencing errors. CDR3 sequences were aligned to IMGT reference sequences to assign V, D and J gene segments. For a sequence to be retained, at least a six-nucleotide match to both a V gene segment and a J gene segment was required. A rearrangement was called productive if the CDR3 had no stop codons and remained in frame with V and J, and every other rearrangement was called non-productive. Following IMGT convention, CDR3 was defined as the stretch from the second conserved V-encoded cysteine up to the conserved J-encoded phenylalanine. In an earlier analysis of 500 to 650 of the donors, sequences lacking an unambiguous match to a single V gene segment were excluded. An earlier analysis of some 500 of the donors classified V segments as functional when productive rearrangements were above 56.7% and as segregating when the standard deviation between donors was above 5%. A statistical classification framework was built to diagnose cytomegalovirus status from the catalog of TCR beta chain sequences. In a later analysis, TCR nucleotide sequences were compared against IMGT/GENE-DB human TR gene sequences so that V and J genes could be assigned. Using the TCRdist pipeline, a later analysis assigned CDR3 sequences along with most-parsimonious VDJ recombination scenarios. In a later analysis, each TCR beta chain was defined by its CDR3 amino acid sequence together with its V-gene family, and reads lacking a unique V-gene family were excluded. As a way to deal with suspected cross-contamination and a sequencing artifact, a later analysis dropped 592 nucleotide sequences that were highly shared and had low generation probability. For each public chain, a later analysis derived a clonal expansion index from normalized ranks of inferred template counts within each repertoire. In a later analysis, generation probabilities were computed using a VDJ recombination model fitted to out-of-frame rearrangements, and the results were checked against IGoR. A later analysis scored TCR-TCR, TCR-HLA and TCR-CMV co-occurrence with hypergeometric tests, applying a repertoire-size bias correction to TCR pairs. To estimate false discovery rates, a later analysis permuted the HLA or CMV assignments 20 times. In a later analysis, co-occurring TCRs were grouped using DBSCAN, with TCRdist sequence similarity added in when clustering inside HLA-allele-positive subsets. Co-occurrence clustering excluded repertoires with fewer than 30,000 or more than 120,000 public chains, plus five with anomalous nucleotide sharing. The table was pulled from immuneACCESS by TCRdb, which kept in-frame rearrangements only. Such tables lose some clones; where checked, under half of the loss comes from unresolved V genes, and the rest has no known cause. The V and J calls and clone size were taken over from that table, and D and trimming were inferred from the DNA. The sample table includes roughly 190,000 clones. The ten largest clones capture 0.7% to 0.8% of the sample.

Note on this clone: Which antigen it targets is not known.

The sequence was obtained from a woman under 30 in good health and CMV-seropositive. Input material: PBMCs. Rearrangement joined TRBV30 to TRBJ2-7; no D gene is confidently identified. The CDR3 reads CAWSVTTHLYEQYF. The sequenced DNA: TGTGCCTGGAGTGTAACGACACATCTCTACGAGCAGTACTTC.